This T cell receptor (beta chain) was recorded in a study of CD8+ T cells in alopecia areata. Study observations and caveats: Lesional scalp, especially alopecia totalis/universalis, showed higher clonality than normal scalp. Resident alphabeta T cells of normal skin are also sequenced in scalp samples.

This clone was counted a few times. Its antigen is undetermined. In each case, RNA was isolated and then reverse transcribed into cDNA as the sequencing template. Libraries were prepared by immunoSEQ multiplex PCR; TCRdb keeps only in-frame clonotypes and omits some of them. The sample lists about 110,000 clones; around 55% were seen once. V was trimmed by 5 bases and J by 6 bases, leaving 13 bases between them. CDR1 and CDR2 from the germline V gene are SEHNR and FQNEAQ (reference sequence). CDR3 length: 13 residues. Sorted out of PBMCs were CD4+ T cells and CD8+ T cells. The clonotype originates from a human donor in good health. The J gene is TRBJ1-1, the V gene TRBV7-9; no reliable D call. The specimen sequenced was CD8+ T cells sorted from blood. CDR3 region: CASSQVGLPEAFF. The CDR3 coding sequence is TGTGCCAGCAGCCAAGTTGGACTCCCTGAAGCTTTCTTT.